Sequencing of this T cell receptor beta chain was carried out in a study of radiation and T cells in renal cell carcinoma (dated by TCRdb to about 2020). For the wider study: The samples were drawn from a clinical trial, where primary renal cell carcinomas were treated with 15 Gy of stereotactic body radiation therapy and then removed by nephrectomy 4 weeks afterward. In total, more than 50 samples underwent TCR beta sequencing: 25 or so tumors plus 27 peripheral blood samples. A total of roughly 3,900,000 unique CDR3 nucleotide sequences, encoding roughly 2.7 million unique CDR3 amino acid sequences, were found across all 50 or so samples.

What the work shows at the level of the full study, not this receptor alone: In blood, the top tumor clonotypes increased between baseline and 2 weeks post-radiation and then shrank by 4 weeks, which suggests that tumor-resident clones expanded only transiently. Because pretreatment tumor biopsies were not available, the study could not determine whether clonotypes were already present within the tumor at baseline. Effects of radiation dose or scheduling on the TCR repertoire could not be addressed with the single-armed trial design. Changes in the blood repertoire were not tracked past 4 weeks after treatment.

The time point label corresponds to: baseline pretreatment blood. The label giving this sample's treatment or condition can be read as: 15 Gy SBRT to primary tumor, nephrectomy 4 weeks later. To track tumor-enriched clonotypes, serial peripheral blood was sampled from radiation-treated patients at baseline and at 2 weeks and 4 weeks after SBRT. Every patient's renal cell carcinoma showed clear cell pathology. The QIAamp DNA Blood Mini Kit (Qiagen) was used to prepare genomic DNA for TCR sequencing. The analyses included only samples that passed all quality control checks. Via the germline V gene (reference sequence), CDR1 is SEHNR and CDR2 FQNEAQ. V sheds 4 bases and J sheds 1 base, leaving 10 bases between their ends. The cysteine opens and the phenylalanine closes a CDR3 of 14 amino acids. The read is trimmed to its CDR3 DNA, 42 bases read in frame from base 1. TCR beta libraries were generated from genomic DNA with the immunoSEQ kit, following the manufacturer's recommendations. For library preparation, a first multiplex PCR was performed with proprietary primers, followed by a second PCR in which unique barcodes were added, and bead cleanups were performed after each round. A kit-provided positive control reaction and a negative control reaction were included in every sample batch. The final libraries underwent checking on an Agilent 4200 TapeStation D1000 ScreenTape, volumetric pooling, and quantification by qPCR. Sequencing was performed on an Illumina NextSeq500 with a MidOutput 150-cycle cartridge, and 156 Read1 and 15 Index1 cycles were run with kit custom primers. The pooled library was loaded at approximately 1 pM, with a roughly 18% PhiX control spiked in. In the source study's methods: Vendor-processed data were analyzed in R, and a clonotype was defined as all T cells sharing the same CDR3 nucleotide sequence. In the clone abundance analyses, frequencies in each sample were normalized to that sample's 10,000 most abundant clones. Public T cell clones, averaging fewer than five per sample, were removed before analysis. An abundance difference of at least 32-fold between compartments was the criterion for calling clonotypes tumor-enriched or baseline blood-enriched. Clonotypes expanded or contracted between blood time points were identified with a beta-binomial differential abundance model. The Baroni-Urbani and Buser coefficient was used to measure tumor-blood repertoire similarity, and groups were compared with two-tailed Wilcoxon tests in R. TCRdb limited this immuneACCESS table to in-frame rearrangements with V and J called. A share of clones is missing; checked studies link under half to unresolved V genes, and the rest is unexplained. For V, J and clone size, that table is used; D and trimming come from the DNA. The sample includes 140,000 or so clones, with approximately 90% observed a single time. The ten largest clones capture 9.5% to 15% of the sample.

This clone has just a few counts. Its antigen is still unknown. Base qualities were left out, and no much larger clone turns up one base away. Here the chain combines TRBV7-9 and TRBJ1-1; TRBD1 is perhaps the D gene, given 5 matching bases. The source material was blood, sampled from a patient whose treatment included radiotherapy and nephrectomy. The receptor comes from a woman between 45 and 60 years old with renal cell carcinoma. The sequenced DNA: TGTGCCAGCAGCTCCAGGGCCGGGAACACTGAAGCTTTCTTT. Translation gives CASSSRAGNTEAFF.